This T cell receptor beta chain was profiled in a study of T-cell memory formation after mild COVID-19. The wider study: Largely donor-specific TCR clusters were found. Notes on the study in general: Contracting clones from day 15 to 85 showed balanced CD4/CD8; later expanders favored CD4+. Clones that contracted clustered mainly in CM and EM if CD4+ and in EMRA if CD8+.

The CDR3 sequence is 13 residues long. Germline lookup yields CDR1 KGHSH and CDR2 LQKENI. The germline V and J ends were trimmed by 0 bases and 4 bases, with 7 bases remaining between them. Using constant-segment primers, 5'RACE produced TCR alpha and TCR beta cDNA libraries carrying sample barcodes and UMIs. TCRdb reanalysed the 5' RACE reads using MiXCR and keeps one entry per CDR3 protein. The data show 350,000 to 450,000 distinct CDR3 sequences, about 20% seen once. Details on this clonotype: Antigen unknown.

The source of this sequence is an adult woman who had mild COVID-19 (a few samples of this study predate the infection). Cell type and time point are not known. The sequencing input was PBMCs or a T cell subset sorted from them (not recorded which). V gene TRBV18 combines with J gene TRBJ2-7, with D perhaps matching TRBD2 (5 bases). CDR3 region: CASSPPRDYEQYF. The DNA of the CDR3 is TGTGCCAGCTCACCACCGAGGGATTACGAGCAGTACTTC.